Listed here are 8 T cell receptor beta chains from one sample, sequenced in a study of blood T cell repertoires in COVID-19. Assay used: immunoSEQ multiplex PCR; TCRdb lists only in-frame clones, some missing. The table records around 290,000 clones, around 89% of them present only once. The sample consisted of PBMCs or T cells enriched from blood (not recorded which). These receptors all come from a woman aged 55-69 years in a cohort exposed to, infected with or recovered from COVID-19 (not recorded which).

This clone was seen just once. V gene TRBV2 combines with J gene TRBJ2-5; 12 nucleotides agree with TRBD2. The CDR3 runs 14 residues. The germline V gene has CDR1 SNHLY and CDR2 FYNNEI. V dropped 6 bases and J dropped 5; count of bases not matched to a gene: 4. The CDR3, as DNA: TGTGCCAGCAGAGGACTAGCGGGAATGGAGACCCAGTACTTC. Translation: CASRGLAGMETQYF.

This chain uses TRBV6-5 with TRBJ2-2; the D gene is possibly TRBD1 (6 bases). The CDR3 is 15 residues long. Trimming removed 5 bases from V and 7 bases from J, with 17 bases in between. Germline CDR1 reads MNHEY; CDR2 reads SVGAGI. The CDR3 loop is CASSPRTVFGGELFF. CDR3 coding DNA: TGTGCCAGCAGTCCTCGGACAGTTTTCGGCGGGGAGCTGTTTTTT.

This sequence joins TRBV6-5 and TRBJ1-2; possibly TRBD1 for D (6 bases). Trimming took 6 bases from V and 1 from J, leaving 9 bases between them. Germline lookup yields CDR1 MNHEY and CDR2 SVGAGI. The CDR3 has 13 residues. The CDR3 DNA reads as TGTGCCAGCAGCCAGGGGATTAACTATGGCTACACCTTC. Its protein product is CASSQGINYGYTF.

The chain links TRBV5-6 to TRBJ1-2; no clear D. V was trimmed by 0 bases and J by 8 bases, leaving 11 bases between them. The CDR3 runs 13 residues. Germline V lookup: CDR1 SGHDT, CDR2 YYEEEE. The CDR3 protein is CASSLVSQNGYTF. The CDR3 nucleotides read TGTGCCAGCAGCTTGGTTTCTCAGAACGGCTACACCTTC.

The V gene is TRBV5-1, the J gene TRBJ2-7; no reliable D call. The CDR3 runs to 14 residues. V was cut by 0 bases and J by 2 bases, with 9 bases left in between. Germline-derived CDR1 and CDR2 are SGHRS and YFSETQ. CDR3 loop: CASSLESGAYEQYF. CDR3 in DNA: TGCGCCAGCAGCTTGGAGTCAGGCGCCTACGAGCAGTACTTC. The whole variable domain, filled in from reference TRBV5-1 and TRBJ2-7, reads KAGVTQTPRYLIKTRGQQVTLSCSPISGHRSVSWYQQTPGQGLQFLFEYFSETQRNKGNFPGRFSGRQFSNSRSEMNVSTLELGDSALYLCASSLESGAYEQYFGPGTRLTVT.

The chain is built from TRBV12-1 and TRBJ1-5; the table's D gene call, TRBD1, was not cross checked with the DNA. TRBV12-1 is tagged as a pseudogene. This CDR3 region has 16 residues. This CDR3 is CASSFAGRVSNQPQHF. The CDR3 nucleotides are TGTGCCAGCAGCTTTGCCGGCAGGGTGAGCAATCAGCCCCAGCATTTT.

The J gene is TRBJ2-3, the V gene TRBV6-2 or TRBV6-3; 12 bases agree with TRBD2. The junction had 0 bases not matched to a gene; V was cut back by 5 bases and J by 0 bases. The length of the CDR3 is 15 residues. Germline assignment: CDR1 MNHEY and CDR2 SVGEGT. The chain's CDR3 is CASSLAGGSTDTQYF. DNA for the CDR3: TGTGCCAGCAGTCTAGCGGGAGGGAGCACAGATACGCAGTATTTT.

This clone has just a few counts. V is TRBV20-1 and J is TRBJ2-1; 11 nucleotides agree with TRBD2. V shed 3 bases, J shed 7 bases, and the junction held 8 bases outside the gene matches. Germline assignment: CDR1 DFQATT and CDR2 SNEGSKA (reference sequence). The CDR3 extends over 15 amino acids. The CDR3 DNA is TGCAGTGCTAGTATACTAGCGGGAGAAGGAAATGAGCAGTTCTTC. Translation gives CSASILAGEGNEQFF.